This entry describes one T cell receptor (beta chain). Its antigen remains unidentified. The input lacks base qualities; no much larger clone sits a single base away. This sample was taken from a study of blood T cell repertoires in COVID-19 (dated by TCRdb to 2020 to 2022). Turning to the overall study: Samples covering the acute and convalescent phases of COVID-19 were provided by collaborators in the United States, Italy and Spain. The prospective study material was composed of cDNA or gDNA derived from T cells, B-cell-depleted T cells, or PBMCs. Subjects who had been exposed to COVID-19, were actively infected with it, or had recovered from it provided the deeply sampled blood TCRbeta repertoires that made up the dataset. A freely available public database, intended as a resource for researchers studying the immune response to SARS-CoV-2, is where the repertoires were released. The samples were drawn from two sources: the first 160 participants of the ongoing ImmuneRACE study, and 1,200 or so subjects contributed by 6 global collaborators. Nearly every sample came with metadata listing a de-identified subject ID, COVID-19 status, age in years and sex. Where available, HLA class I and class II types were obtained from metadata supplied by the sample provider rather than from assay-based typing.

General study outcomes and caveats: The amount of clinical and demographic metadata varied by source and participant and was provided uncurated.

From the germline V gene, CDR1 is SGHRS and CDR2 is YFSETQ. The CDR3 numbers 13 residues from cysteine through phenylalanine. Only the CDR3 part of the read is kept: 39 bases, read in frame from the first base. V loses 4 bases of germline sequence and J loses 0 bases, and the interval between the two ends is 5 bases. TCRbeta CDR3 regions were amplified from genomic DNA by means of the immunoSEQ Assay, a bias-controlled multiplex PCR. The source study handled its data this way. The number of nucleated cells in each sample was estimated from the amplification of reference gene primers within the assay. To quantify the absolute abundance of each unique TCRbeta CDR3 rearrangement, sequence reads were collapsed and filtered. For each sample, productive Simpson clonality was calculated by taking the square root of Simpson's diversity index across productive rearrangements. This immuneACCESS table, as held by TCRdb, lists in-frame sequences with V and J called but not all clones. Of the missing ones, under half trace to an unresolved V gene in checked studies; the others have no known cause. The V and J calls and clone size were taken over from that table, and D and trimming were inferred from the DNA. The sample data list approximately 51,000 clones, and roughly nine tenths of these were observed just once. Of the sample, around 5% falls within the top ten clones.

The collaborating institutions used their own protocols to collect whole blood in K2EDTA tubes. Collaborator samples were shipped for TCRbeta analysis as frozen whole blood, isolated PBMCs, or DNA extracted from either sample type. The TCR was taken from a middle-aged man with active COVID-19. Sequenced: peripheral blood. This chain joins TRBV5-1 to TRBJ1-5; the D gene cannot be resolved reliably. The nucleotide sequence reads TGCGCCAGCAGCCCAGATAGCAATCAGCCCCAGCATTTT. Its product reads: CASSPDSNQPQHF. The entire variable domain, with the stretches around the CDR3 drawn from the reference TRBV5-1 and TRBJ1-5 proteins, is KAGVTQTPRYLIKTRGQQVTLSCSPISGHRSVSWYQQTPGQGLQFLFEYFSETQRNKGNFPGRFSGRQFSNSRSEMNVSTLELGDSALYLCASSPDSNQPQHFGDGTRLSIL.